The next 10 T cell receptor beta chains were all read from a single sample in a study of T cells in Graves' hyperthyroidism and ophthalmopathy. Template material for amplifying TCR beta CDR3 regions consisted of RNA transcripts. TCR CDR3 underwent first-round RT-PCR with the HTBI primer set. TCRdb re-called the multiplex PCR reads with MiXCR, one entry per CDR3 protein. The sample gives some 270,000 distinct CDR3 sequences, roughly 14% of which show up once; about 8% is in the top ten. Sample: blood. The receptors originated from a woman between 25 and 40 years old with Graves' hyperthyroidism that later progressed to Graves' ophthalmopathy.

CDR3 sequence reads: CASSSPDSDRANVLTF. In DNA form, the CDR3 reads TGTGCCAGCAGCTCACCGGACAGCGACAGGGCCAACGTCCTGACTTTC. V and J are TRBV7-9 and TRBJ2-6, with D tentatively TRBD1 (6 bases). The CDR3 has 16 amino acids. Per germline, CDR1 SEHNR and CDR2 FQNEAQ (reference sequence). Trimming cost V 4 bases and J 5 bases, with 15 bases left between them.

This clonotype was seen a few times. Here the CDR3 omits its conserved ending phenylalanine or tryptophan, so a read error is the likely source. The genes are TRBV29-1 and TRBJ1-6, with no clear D. CDR3 length: 16 residues. The germline V gene has CDR1 SQVTM and CDR2 ANQGSEA. The V end was cut by 2 bases, the J end by 13 bases, with 24 bases between. The CDR3 reads CSVERRVGSPHNPLHL. The CDR3 bases are TGCAGCGTTGAAAGGAGGGTAGGCAGCCCCCATAATCCCCTCCACCTT.

This clonotype was counted between two and nine times. This sequence joins TRBV6-5 and TRBJ2-5, with a tentative D call TRBD2 (6 bases). The germline V gene has CDR1 MNHEY and CDR2 SVGAGI. V was trimmed by 0 bases and J by 5 bases, leaving 13 bases between them. This CDR3 spans 15 amino acids. Here the CDR3 DNA reads TGTGCCAGCAGTTACTCAGGACTAACCGTGGAGACCCAGTACTTC. Residues: CASSYSGLTVETQYF.

The table lists this clonotype with many counts. The rearrangement joins TRBV2 to TRBJ2-5, with 8 bases lining up with TRBD2. J gave up 5 bases and V 1 base, and 3 bases lay outside the gene matches. This CDR3 spans 14 amino acids. Germline V lookup: CDR1 SNHLY, CDR2 FYNNEI. The CDR3 DNA follows: TGTGCCAGCAGTGAAGGACTAGCGAGGGAGACCCAGTACTTC. This translates into CASSEGLARETQYF.

This clonotype was found a few times. The CDR3 reads CASSFKAGPLNSPLHF. DNA for the CDR3: TGTGCCAGCAGCTTTAAAGCGGGACCCCTAAATTCACCCCTCCACTTT. The rearrangement uses TRBV7-9 and TRBJ1-6, with D perhaps TRBD1 (5 bases). CDR3 length equals 16 residues. The ends were cut back, 3 bases at V and 7 bases at J, with 16 bases in the middle. Germline V gives CDR1 SEHNR, CDR2 FQNEAQ (reference sequence).

The genes are TRBV6-1 and TRBJ2-2; D uncertain. V was pared by 5 bases and J by 6 bases, with 7 bases between. The CDR3 length is 12 residues. CDR1 and CDR2 from the germline V gene are MNHNS and SASEGT. The CDR3 protein is CASSYVPGELFF. CDR3 DNA sequence: TGTGCCAGCAGTTATGTCCCCGGGGAGCTGTTTTTT.

As regards this clonotype: The junction shows a germline mismatch at one end, possibly a read error. V and J are TRBV28 and TRBJ2-5, with D maybe TRBD2 (5 bases). CDR1 is MDHEN and CDR2 is SYDVKM in the germline V gene. The CDR3 contains 14 residues. CDR3 sequence reads: CASSLTRPQENQYF. The DNA of the CDR3 is TGTGCCAGCAGTTTAACTAGGCCCCAAGAGAACCAGTACTTC.

This clonotype was observed at least ten times. CDR3 coding DNA: TGTGCCAGCAGCGGGATGGTCGATAATGAAAAACTGTTTTTT. This translates into CASSGMVDNEKLFF. This sequence joins TRBV3-1 and TRBJ1-4; D remains ambiguous. Germline V gives CDR1 LGHDT, CDR2 YNNKEL (reference sequence). This CDR3 has 14 residues. V was trimmed by 5 bases and J by 4 bases, leaving 11 bases between them.

This clonotype was picked up many times. The V gene is TRBV6-1, the J gene TRBJ2-5, with TRBD2 identical over 8 bases. The length of the CDR3 is 13 residues. The V segment lost 6 bases and the J segment 10 bases; nucleotides outside the gene matches: 10. Germline V gives CDR1 MNHNS, CDR2 SASEGT. This CDR3 reads CASRPDRAGVQYF. CDR3 coding DNA: TGTGCCAGCAGACCCGACAGAGCGGGGGTCCAGTACTTC.

There are many counts of this clonotype. This sequence joins TRBV12-3 or TRBV12-4 and TRBJ2-2; a weak D match, TRBD2 (5 bases). Trimming removed 6 bases from V and 2 bases from J, with 10 bases in between. This CDR3 region has 14 residues. CDR3 nucleotide sequence: TGTGCCAGCAGAGAGGGCCTAAACACCGGGGAGCTGTTTTTT. Its translation is CASREGLNTGELFF.